The clone carrying this T cell receptor beta chain was seen a few times. The antigen remains undetermined. This specimen belongs to a study of blood T cells in healthy people across ages. Primers used in a second PCR of roughly 6 to 11 cycles were a sample-barcoded 5' primer and a J-beta primer mix. TCRdb used MiXCR to reprocess the 5' RACE reads, holding one entry per CDR3 protein. The sample records some 850,000 distinct CDR3 sequences, roughly 24% being singletons. Study observations and caveats: Unknown donor CMV status possibly confounded expanded clonotype changes. Total diversity from one million sequenced T cells was likely underestimated.

V lost 5 bases and J 8 bases, leaving 13 bases between the germline ends. The CDR3 extends over 13 amino acids. Germline CDR1 and CDR2: SGHAT and FQNNGV. The same sample was also studied in work on T cells of mothers and their children. Per that paper: Biologically related mothers and children overlapped slightly more than unrelated pairs, a non-significant difference.

This sequence joins TRBV11-2 and TRBJ2-4, with D possibly matching TRBD2 (5 bases). This TCR came from a boy between 10 and 17 years old in good health. Sequenced sample: blood. In nucleotides, the CDR3 is TGTGCCAGCAGCCCTCCGATCGGGGACATTCAGTACTTC. Protein: CASSPPIGDIQYF.